This record covers a single TCR beta chain. V dropped 4 bases and J dropped 1 base, with 22 bases sitting between them. The CDR3 runs 18 residues. Germline assignment: CDR1 SGHRS and CDR2 YFSETQ. The entry originates in a study of T cell changes during pregnancy in multiple sclerosis. Only in-frame clones appear in the TCRdb table, and some are missing; sequencing was by immunoSEQ multiplex PCR. The repertoire consists of 50,000 to 55,000 clones, with about 93% occurring once and the leading ten covering 0.39%. The sequencing here drew on CD4+ T cells from peripheral blood mononuclear cells, taken after pregnancy. This clonotype was obtained from a female donor with multiple sclerosis, enrolled in a pregnancy study. The chain uses TRBV5-1 and TRBJ2-3; perhaps TRBD2 as D (5 bases). The DNA of the CDR3 is TGCGCCAGCAGCCCCCTCTCGGCCGGGGAAATGGGCACAGATACGCAGTATTTT. Translated: CASSPLSAGEMGTDTQYF.